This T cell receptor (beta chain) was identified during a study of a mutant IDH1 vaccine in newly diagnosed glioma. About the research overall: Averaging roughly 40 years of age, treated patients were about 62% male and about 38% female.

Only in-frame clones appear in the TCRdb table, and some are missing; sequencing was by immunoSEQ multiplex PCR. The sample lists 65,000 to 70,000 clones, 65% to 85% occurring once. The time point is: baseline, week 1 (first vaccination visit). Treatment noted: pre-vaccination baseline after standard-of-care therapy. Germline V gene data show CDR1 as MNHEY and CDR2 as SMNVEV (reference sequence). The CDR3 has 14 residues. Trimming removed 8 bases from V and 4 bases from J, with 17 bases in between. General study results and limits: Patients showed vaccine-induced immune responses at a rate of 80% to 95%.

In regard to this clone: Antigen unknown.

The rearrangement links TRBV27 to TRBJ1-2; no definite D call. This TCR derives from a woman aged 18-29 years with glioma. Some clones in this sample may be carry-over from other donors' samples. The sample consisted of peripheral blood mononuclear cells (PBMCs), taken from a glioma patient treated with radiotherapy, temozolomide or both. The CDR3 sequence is CASGSYHSVYGYTF. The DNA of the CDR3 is TGTGCCAGCGGATCCTATCACAGTGTCTATGGCTACACCTTC.